Listed below are T cell receptor beta chains from one sample, sequenced in a study of PD-L1 blockade in urothelial cancer. The repertoire was sequenced with immunoSEQ multiplex PCR; TCRdb's copy has only in-frame clones and lacks some. The data contain about 52,000 clones, approximately 77% of them singletons. The sample here was PBMCs, taken around atezolizumab (anti-PD-L1) treatment. These receptors originate from a man aged 65 to 85 with urothelial cancer. Both conserved end residues are part of each CDR3. The order of the fields is V gene, J gene, clone size, D gene, CDR3 protein, CDR3 DNA. The D gene is left open where the match is weak. Rows may omit the clone size; those that give it use once, few, many or a size class.

V gene: TRBV27
J gene: TRBJ2-3
clone size: NA
D gene: NA
CDR3 protein: CASRMDILPTDTQYF
CDR3 DNA: TGTGCCAGCAGGATGGACATTCTTCCCACAGATACGCAGTATTTT

V gene: TRBV5-1
J gene: TRBJ1-5
clone size: NA
D gene: NA
CDR3 protein: CASTCVIVWRDGRSNQPQHF
CDR3 DNA: TGCGCCAGCACCTGTGTTATAGTCTGGCGGGATGGGAGAAGCAATCAGCCCCAGCATTTT

V gene: TRBV27
J gene: TRBJ1-6
clone size: few
D gene: TRBD1
CDR3 protein: CASRTGRLADSPLHF
CDR3 DNA: TGTGCCAGCAGGACAGGGAGGCTGGCCGATTCACCCCTCCACTTT

V gene: TRBV5-1
J gene: TRBJ2-2
clone size: NA
D gene: NA
CDR3 protein: CASSSRGSNTGELFF
CDR3 DNA: TGCGCCAGCAGCTCCAGGGGTTCGAACACCGGGGAGCTGTTTTTT

V gene: TRBV5-1
J gene: TRBJ1-1
clone size: NA
D gene: NA
CDR3 protein: CASSSRGNTEAFF
CDR3 DNA: TGCGCCAGCAGCTCCAGGGGGAACACTGAAGCTTTCTTT

V gene: TRBV4-2
J gene: TRBJ1-2
clone size: few
D gene: TRBD1
CDR3 protein: CASSPTGGNYGYTF
CDR3 DNA: TGTGCCAGCAGCCCGACAGGGGGTAACTATGGCTACACCTTC

V gene: TRBV9
J gene: TRBJ1-3
clone size: NA
D gene: NA
CDR3 protein: CASSVFGRQSSGNTIYF
CDR3 DNA: TGTGCCAGCAGCGTCTTCGGGCGACAGAGCTCTGGAAACACCATATATTTT

V gene: TRBV6-5
J gene: TRBJ1-2
clone size: NA
D gene: NA
CDR3 protein: CASKLGGGDYGYTF
CDR3 DNA: TGTGCAAGCAAGTTAGGAGGGGGGGACTATGGCTACACCTTC

V gene: TRBV6-1
J gene: TRBJ1-2
clone size: NA
D gene: NA
CDR3 protein: CASSRLTTGSYGYTF
CDR3 DNA: TGTGCCAGCAGCCGACTTACCACCGGAAGCTATGGCTACACCTTC

V gene: TRBV5-4
J gene: TRBJ2-5
clone size: NA
D gene: NA
CDR3 protein: CASSLSGTPTHRGTQYF
CDR3 DNA: TGTGCCAGCAGCTTGAGTGGGACACCAACACATCGGGGGACCCAGTACTTC

V gene: TRBV9
J gene: TRBJ2-6
clone size: NA
D gene: TRBD1
CDR3 protein: CASSDRDRGTTGANVLTF
CDR3 DNA: TGTGCCAGCAGCGACCGGGACAGGGGTACTACTGGGGCCAACGTCCTGACTTTC

V gene: TRBV12-5
J gene: TRBJ2-5
clone size: NA
D gene: NA
CDR3 protein: CASALMRGGQETQYF
CDR3 DNA: TGTGCTAGTGCCCTCATGAGGGGGGGCCAGGAGACCCAGTACTTC

V gene: TRBV6-5
J gene: TRBJ2-7
clone size: NA
D gene: TRBD1
CDR3 protein: CASSYRDRGSYEQYF
CDR3 DNA: TGTGCCAGCAGTTACCGGGACAGAGGCTCCTACGAGCAGTACTTC

V gene: TRBV21-1
J gene: TRBJ2-5
clone size: once
D gene: NA
CDR3 protein: CASVSRGRKTQYF
CDR3 DNA: TGTGCCAGCGTGAGCAGGGGGCGAAAGACCCAGTACTTC

V gene: TRBV5-6
J gene: TRBJ2-2
clone size: NA
D gene: NA
CDR3 protein: CASSRGQTNTGELFF
CDR3 DNA: TGTGCCAGCAGCCGCGGACAGACGAACACCGGGGAGCTGTTTTTT

V gene: TRBV4-2
J gene: TRBJ1-5
clone size: NA
D gene: TRBD1
CDR3 protein: CASSRGTGGQPQHF
CDR3 DNA: TGTGCCAGCAGCCGAGGGACAGGGGGACAGCCCCAGCATTTT

V gene: TRBV7-3
J gene: TRBJ2-1
clone size: NA
D gene: NA
CDR3 protein: CASSLTNYNEQFF
CDR3 DNA: TGTGCCAGCAGCTTGACTAACTACAATGAGCAGTTCTTC

V gene: TRBV6-5
J gene: TRBJ1-1
clone size: NA
D gene: TRBD1
CDR3 protein: CASSPGTGDTEAFF
CDR3 DNA: TGTGCCAGCAGCCCCGGGACAGGGGACACTGAAGCTTTCTTT

V gene: TRBV10-3
J gene: TRBJ2-5
clone size: NA
D gene: TRBD1
CDR3 protein: CASRQGAGQETQYF
CDR3 DNA: TGTGCCAGCAGACAGGGGGCAGGCCAAGAGACCCAGTACTTC

V gene: TRBV4-1
J gene: TRBJ2-7
clone size: once
D gene: TRBD2
CDR3 protein: CASSPGLAGVEQYF
CDR3 DNA: TGCGCCAGCAGCCCGGGACTAGCGGGAGTTGAGCAGTACTTC

V gene: TRBV7-9
J gene: TRBJ1-1
clone size: NA
D gene: TRBD1
CDR3 protein: CASSQNQGGDTEAFF
CDR3 DNA: TGTGCCAGCAGCCAGAATCAGGGGGGAGACACTGAAGCTTTCTTT

V gene: TRBV11-3
J gene: TRBJ2-2
clone size: NA
D gene: NA
CDR3 protein: CASSSSTGGLALNTGELFF
CDR3 DNA: TGTGCCAGCAGCTCGTCTACCGGGGGGCTAGCCTTAAACACCGGGGAGCTGTTTTTT

V gene: TRBV7-9
J gene: TRBJ2-5
clone size: NA
D gene: TRBD2
CDR3 protein: CASSLTGGGQETQYF
CDR3 DNA: TGTGCCAGCAGCTTAACGGGAGGGGGACAAGAGACCCAGTACTTC

V gene: TRBV9
J gene: TRBJ2-1
clone size: NA
D gene: TRBD2
CDR3 protein: CASSGTSGANNEQFF
CDR3 DNA: TGTGCCAGCAGCGGGACTAGCGGGGCTAACAATGAGCAGTTCTTC

V gene: TRBV9
J gene: TRBJ1-1
clone size: NA
D gene: TRBD1
CDR3 protein: CASSVTGGGNTEAFF
CDR3 DNA: TGTGCCAGCAGCGTAACAGGGGGCGGGAACACTGAAGCTTTCTTT

V gene: TRBV7-3
J gene: TRBJ1-2
clone size: NA
D gene: TRBD1
CDR3 protein: CASSPRTGAQYGYTF
CDR3 DNA: TGTGCCAGCAGCCCCCGGACAGGGGCGCAATATGGCTACACCTTC

V gene: TRBV7-7
J gene: TRBJ2-3
clone size: NA
D gene: TRBD2
CDR3 protein: CASSSGSGRPDTQYF
CDR3 DNA: TGTGCTAGCAGCTCGGGTAGCGGGAGACCAGATACGCAGTATTTT

V gene: TRBV6-6
J gene: TRBJ1-2
clone size: NA
D gene: TRBD1
CDR3 protein: CASSSPTGGYGYTF
CDR3 DNA: TGTGCCAGCAGTTCCCCGACAGGGGGATATGGCTACACCTTC

V gene: TRBV11-3
J gene: TRBJ2-5
clone size: once
D gene: NA
CDR3 protein: CASSFGGGETQYF
CDR3 DNA: TGTGCCAGCAGCTTTGGAGGAGGGGAGACCCAGTACTTC

V gene: TRBV10-3
J gene: TRBJ1-2
clone size: NA
D gene: TRBD1
CDR3 protein: CAISESKTGGSGYTF
CDR3 DNA: TGTGCCATCAGTGAGTCGAAGACAGGGGGCTCTGGCTACACCTTC

V gene: TRBV7-2
J gene: TRBJ1-4
clone size: NA
D gene: TRBD1
CDR3 protein: CASSLEPRTGYEKLFF
CDR3 DNA: TGTGCCAGCAGCTTAGAACCCCGGACAGGGTACGAAAAACTGTTTTTT

V gene: TRBV11-1
J gene: TRBJ1-1
clone size: NA
D gene: NA
CDR3 protein: CASSSRGNTEAFF
CDR3 DNA: TGTGCCAGCAGCTCCCGAGGGAACACTGAAGCTTTCTTT

V gene: TRBV15
J gene: TRBJ1-5
clone size: once
D gene: NA
CDR3 protein: CATSRDVVDQPQHF
CDR3 DNA: TGTGCCACCAGCAGAGATGTAGTGGATCAGCCCCAGCATTTT

V gene: TRBV11-3
J gene: TRBJ2-7
clone size: NA
D gene: TRBD2
CDR3 protein: CASSLASRTSGTPYEQYF
CDR3 DNA: TGTGCCAGCAGCTTAGCCTCCAGGACTAGCGGGACTCCCTACGAGCAGTACTTC

V gene: TRBV4-2
J gene: TRBJ2-3
clone size: NA
D gene: NA
CDR3 protein: CASSLTRGATDTQYF
CDR3 DNA: TGTGCCAGCAGCCTCACTCGTGGGGCGACAGATACGCAGTATTTT

V gene: TRBV2
J gene: TRBJ2-7
clone size: NA
D gene: TRBD1
CDR3 protein: CASNPDRGISYEQYF
CDR3 DNA: TGTGCCAGCAATCCGGACAGGGGTATCTCCTACGAGCAGTACTTC

V gene: TRBV5-1
J gene: TRBJ1-2
clone size: NA
D gene: NA
CDR3 protein: CASSLGEVPRYTF
CDR3 DNA: TGCGCCAGCAGCCTTGGTGAGGTCCCCCGCTACACCTTC

V gene: TRBV27
J gene: TRBJ2-7
clone size: few
D gene: NA
CDR3 protein: CASSLSGRIQYEQYF
CDR3 DNA: TGTGCCAGCAGTTTATCGGGCCGGATCCAATACGAGCAGTACTTC

V gene: TRBV19
J gene: TRBJ1-3
clone size: NA
D gene: NA
CDR3 protein: CASSDGGFGNTIYF
CDR3 DNA: TGTGCCAGTAGCGACGGGGGGTTTGGAAACACCATATATTTT

V gene: TRBV28
J gene: TRBJ1-2
clone size: NA
D gene: TRBD1
CDR3 protein: CASKTGYGYTF
CDR3 DNA: TGTGCCAGCAAGACAGGGTATGGCTACACCTTC

V gene: TRBV11-2
J gene: TRBJ2-7
clone size: NA
D gene: TRBD1
CDR3 protein: CASSDETGSYEQYF
CDR3 DNA: TGTGCCAGCAGCGACGAGACAGGGTCCTACGAGCAGTACTTC

V gene: TRBV5-1
J gene: TRBJ1-2
clone size: NA
D gene: TRBD1
CDR3 protein: CASSSRTGGGVGYTF
CDR3 DNA: TGCGCCAGCAGCTCGAGGACAGGGGGTGGCGTAGGCTACACCTTC